What follows are 5 T cell receptor beta chains derived from one specimen sequenced in a study of cytomegalovirus exposure and HLA in healthy donors. The PCR made use of 60 Vbeta and 13 Jbeta primers. Using immunoSEQ multiplex PCR, the repertoire was profiled, and TCRdb retains in-frame clones only, with some absent. Its table records 100,000 to 150,000 clones. Sequences were obtained from PBMCs. The source is a woman in her 40s in good health and CMV-seropositive.

The rearrangement joins TRBV5-1 to TRBJ2-1; the match to TRBD2 covers 8 bases. The CDR3 is 16 amino acids. J gave up 2 bases and V 0 bases, and 4 bases lay outside the gene matches. Germline-derived CDR1 and CDR2 are SGHRS and YFSETQ. CDR3 sequence reads: CASSLAPGLAYNEQFF. The CDR3 DNA sequence: TGCGCCAGCAGCTTGGCTCCGGGACTAGCCTACAATGAGCAGTTCTTC.

This sequence joins TRBV6-6 and TRBJ1-1; 9 nucleotides match TRBD1. Trimming cost V 6 bases and J 1 base; bases outside gene matches: 6. Per germline, CDR1 MNHNY and CDR2 SVGAGI (reference sequence). This CDR3 is built from 15 residues. The CDR3 nucleotides are TGTGCCAGCAGCCCACAGGGGGCCAGGAACACTGAAGCTTTCTTT. Its protein product is CASSPQGARNTEAFF.

The chain has TRBV15 and TRBJ2-1; 10 bases are a match to TRBD1. V was pared by 1 base and J by 14 bases, with 17 bases of the junction left unmatched. The CDR3 has 17 residues. Germline assignment: CDR1 LNHNV and CDR2 YYDKDF (reference sequence). The CDR3 sequence is CATSRGGQGTSARSEFF. For the CDR3, the DNA is TGTGCCACCAGCAGAGGGGGACAGGGGACAAGCGCCCGATCAGAGTTCTTC.

This sequence joins TRBV19 and TRBJ2-1; 7 bases match TRBD2. From germline, CDR1 is LNHDA and CDR2 SQIVND (reference sequence). Trimming removed 3 bases from V and 8 bases from J; junction bases left unmatched: 19. The CDR3 covers 18 residues. The CDR3 nucleotides read TGTGCCAGTAGTATGAGGCGGGCGGGACTGGGGGGAGGGCATGAGCAGTTCTTC. This gives the protein CASSMRRAGLGGGHEQFF.

The chain uses TRBV7-8 and TRBJ1-5, with 11 bases fitting TRBD1. The trim removed 4 bases at V and 6 bases at J, leaving 8 bases unmatched. Germline CDR1 is SGHVS and CDR2 is FQNEAQ. CDR3 length equals 16 residues. The CDR3 is CASSSTDRGLGQPQHF. In DNA, the CDR3 is TGTGCCAGCAGCTCCACGGACAGGGGGCTTGGTCAGCCCCAGCATTTT.